Shown below are 9 T cell receptor beta chains from a single sample sequenced in a study of hypomethylating agent response in myelodysplastic syndrome. Here immunoSEQ multiplex PCR was the method, and the copy in TCRdb shows in-frame clones only, minus some. The data show 3,600 or so clones, about four fifths seen once. Sequences were derived from bone marrow, sampled before or after starting hypomethylating agent treatment for myelodysplastic syndrome (not recorded which). The receptors here all came from a human donor with myelodysplastic syndrome.

The chain is built from TRBV25-1 and TRBJ1-4, with D perhaps TRBD1 (5 bases). The CDR3 sequence is 13 residues long. V was trimmed by 6 bases and J by 8 bases, leaving 13 bases between them. Germline V gene sequence: CDR1 MGHDK, CDR2 SYGVNS. CDR3 protein: CASRGLGREKLFF. CDR3 in DNA: TGTGCCAGCAGGGGGCTAGGCAGGGAAAAACTGTTTTTT.

The chain links TRBV4-1 to TRBJ2-1; D unresolved. Germline V CDR1 and CDR2: MGHRA, YSYEKL. The CDR3 is made up of 15 amino acids. Trimming removed 2 bases from V and 7 bases from J, with 15 bases in between. This CDR3 is CASSQLYQAHNEQFF. The DNA of the CDR3 is TGCGCCAGCAGCCAACTATATCAGGCCCATAATGAGCAGTTCTTC.

The gene calls are TRBV5-4 and TRBJ2-3; TRBD1 aligns across 9 bases. The germline V gene has CDR1 SGHNT and CDR2 YYREEE (reference sequence). V lost 3 bases, J lost 6 bases, and 5 bases stayed unmatched. The CDR3 contains 14 residues. The CDR3 nucleotides read TGTGCCAGCAGCTCCGGACAGGGGAGGGATACGCAGTATTTT. Its translation is CASSSGQGRDTQYF.

The gene calls are TRBV5-1 and TRBJ1-1; 9 nucleotides line up with TRBD1. CDR3 length: 15 amino acids. CDR1 is SGHRS, CDR2 YFSETQ, per germline. Trimming cost V 3 bases and J 1 base; bases outside gene matches: 4. Written as DNA, the CDR3 is TGCGCCAGCAGCTACTCGGGACAGGGGAACACTGAAGCTTTCTTT. This translates into CASSYSGQGNTEAFF. The whole variable domain, remainder taken from reference TRBV5-1 and TRBJ1-1, is KAGVTQTPRYLIKTRGQQVTLSCSPISGHRSVSWYQQTPGQGLQFLFEYFSETQRNKGNFPGRFSGRQFSNSRSEMNVSTLELGDSALYLCASSYSGQGNTEAFFGQGTRLTVV.

The chain combines TRBV25-1 with TRBJ2-6; D unresolved. The germline gives CDR1 MGHDK, CDR2 SYGVNS. The length of the CDR3 is 16 residues. Between the trimmed V and J ends, which lost 3 bases and 0 bases, there was a span of 9 bases. Here the CDR3 reads CASSDILLSGANVLTF. CDR3 in DNA: TGTGCCAGCAGTGACATTTTGCTCTCTGGGGCCAACGTCCTGACTTTC.

V gene TRBV19 combines with J gene TRBJ2-7; 7 nucleotides match TRBD1. The CDR3 covers 13 residues. V gave up 5 bases and J gave up 4 bases; unmatched junction bases: 5. Per germline, CDR1 LNHDA and CDR2 SQIVND (reference sequence). CDR3 in amino acids: CASSRQGLYEQYF. CDR3 DNA sequence: TGTGCCAGTAGTCGACAGGGTTTATACGAGCAGTACTTC.

V usage is TRBV7-2 and J usage is TRBJ1-1; D unresolved. This CDR3 contains 11 residues. The ends were cut back, 1 base at V and 10 bases at J, with 7 bases in the middle. From germline, CDR1 is SGHTA and CDR2 FQGNSA. The CDR3 loop is CASSLGGPAFF. The DNA of the CDR3 is TGTGCCAGCAGCTTAGGTGGGCCAGCTTTCTTT.

This chain joins TRBV7-8 and TRBJ1-1; D gene uncertain. V was pared by 5 bases and J by 0 bases, with 7 bases between. Germline CDR1 reads SGHVS; CDR2 reads FQNEAQ. This CDR3 region has 13 residues. The CDR3 nucleotides are TGTGCCAGCAGCATTACAGTGAACACTGAAGCTTTCTTT. This translates into CASSITVNTEAFF.

This clone was counted between two and nine times. This chain joins TRBV6-1 and TRBJ2-7, with TRBD2 matching 7 bases. Germline loops: CDR1 MNHNS, CDR2 SASEGT. The CDR3 spans 15 residues. J gave up 2 bases and V 7 bases, and 11 bases lay outside the gene matches. This chain's CDR3 is CASTTGAGRTYEQYF. The DNA for the CDR3 is TGTGCCAGCACCACAGGAGCGGGGAGAACCTACGAGCAGTACTTC.